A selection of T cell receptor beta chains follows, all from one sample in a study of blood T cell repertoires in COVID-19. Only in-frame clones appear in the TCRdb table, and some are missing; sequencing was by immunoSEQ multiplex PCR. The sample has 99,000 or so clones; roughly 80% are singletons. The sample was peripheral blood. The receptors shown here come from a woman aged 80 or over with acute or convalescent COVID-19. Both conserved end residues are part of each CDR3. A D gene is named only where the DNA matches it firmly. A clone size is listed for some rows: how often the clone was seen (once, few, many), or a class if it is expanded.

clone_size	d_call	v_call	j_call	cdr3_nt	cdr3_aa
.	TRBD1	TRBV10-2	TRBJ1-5	TGCGCCAGCAGTGGACAGGGGGGAAATCAGCCCCAGCATTTT	CASSGQGGNQPQHF
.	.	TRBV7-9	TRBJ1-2	TGTGCCAGCAGCTTTCGGGGGGGAGAAGGCTACACCTTC	CASSFRGGEGYTF
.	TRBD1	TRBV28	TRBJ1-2	TGTGCCAGCAGTTTATGGGGGGGACAGGGGGCGCGGTATGGCTACACCTTC	CASSLWGGQGARYGYTF
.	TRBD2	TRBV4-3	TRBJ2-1	TGCGCCAGCAGCCAGAGACTAGCGGGAGGACCCCTCAATGAGCAGTTCTTC	CASSQRLAGGPLNEQFF
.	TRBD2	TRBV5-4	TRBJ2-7	TGTGCCAGCAGTCAAGCGGGAGGGTACTACGAGCAGTACTTC	CASSQAGGYYEQYF
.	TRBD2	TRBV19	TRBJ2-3	TGTGCCACCTCGGGGGGGGCTCTTGGCACAGATACGCAGTATTTT	CATSGGALGTDTQYF
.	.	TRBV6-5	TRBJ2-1	TGTGCCAGCAGAAGAGAGCACTACAATGAGCAGTTCTTC	CASRREHYNEQFF
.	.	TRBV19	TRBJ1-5	TGTGCCAGTGGGGAGACCACACAGCCCCAGCATTTT	CASGETTQPQHF
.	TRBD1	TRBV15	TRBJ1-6	TGTGCCACCAGCAGAATTACAGGGGATAATTCACCCCTCCACTTT	CATSRITGDNSPLHF
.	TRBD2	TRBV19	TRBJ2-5	TGTGCCAGTAGTACTGGGACTAGCGGGAGTTGGGAGACCCAGTACTTC	CASSTGTSGSWETQYF
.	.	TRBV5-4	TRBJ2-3	TGTGCCAGCAGCGCGGACAGCTTAGTAGAAGATACGCAGTATTTT	CASSADSLVEDTQYF
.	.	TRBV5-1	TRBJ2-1	TGCGCCAGCAGCTTGGGGCAGGTCGGCTACAATGAGCAGTTCTTC	CASSLGQVGYNEQFF
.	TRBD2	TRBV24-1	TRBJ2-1	TGTGCCACCAGTGATCCCTCTATAGCGGGAGGGTTCAATGAGCAGTTCTTC	CATSDPSIAGGFNEQFF
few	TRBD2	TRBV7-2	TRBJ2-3	TGTGCCAGCAGCTTAGGAAGCGGGAGAACGCCAGATACGCAGTATTTT	CASSLGSGRTPDTQYF
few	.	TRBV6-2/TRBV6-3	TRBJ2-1	TGTGCCAGCAGTTACCTAGGCAATGAGCAGTTCTTC	CASSYLGNEQFF
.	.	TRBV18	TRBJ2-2	TGTGCCAGCCACAGGGATACGAGGACCGGGGAGCTGTTTTTT	CASHRDTRTGELFF
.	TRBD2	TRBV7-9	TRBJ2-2	TGTGCCAGCAGCTTTCCTAGCGGGGGCGTTTGGACCGGGGAGCTGTTTTTT	CASSFPSGGVWTGELFF
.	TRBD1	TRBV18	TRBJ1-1	TGTGCCAGCTCGCGACAGGGTCAGCTGAACACTGAAGCTTTCTTT	CASSRQGQLNTEAFF
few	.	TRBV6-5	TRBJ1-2	TGTGCCAGCATGCGGTACATAAACTATGGCTACACCTTC	CASMRYINYGYTF
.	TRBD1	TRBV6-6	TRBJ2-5	TGTGCCAGCAGCCCGGGACAGGGGGGAAAGACCCAGTACTTC	CASSPGQGGKTQYF
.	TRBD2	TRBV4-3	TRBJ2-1	TGCGCCAGCAGCCAAGTTAGCGGGAGGGCTTACAATGAGCAGTTCTTC	CASSQVSGRAYNEQFF
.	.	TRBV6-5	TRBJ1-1	TGTGCCAGCCAAGCGACGGTGAACACTGAAGCTTTCTTT	CASQATVNTEAFF
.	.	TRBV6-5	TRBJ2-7	TGTGCCAGCAGTTACTCGACTGCATTTCCCTACGAGCAGTACTTC	CASSYSTAFPYEQYF
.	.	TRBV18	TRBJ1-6	TGTGCCAGCTCACCCTCGGGGGATGACTCACCCCTCCACTTT	CASSPSGDDSPLHF
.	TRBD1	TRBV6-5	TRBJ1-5	TGTGCCAGCTACTTGACAGGGGTAAAACAGCCCCAGCATTTT	CASYLTGVKQPQHF
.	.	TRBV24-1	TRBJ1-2	TGTGCCACCAGTGGGGGGCAGACGCACGGCTACACCTTC	CATSGGQTHGYTF
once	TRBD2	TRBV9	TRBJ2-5	TGTGCCAGCAGCCCGGGACTAGCGGGACTAGAGACCCAGTACTTC	CASSPGLAGLETQYF
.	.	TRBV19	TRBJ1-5	TGTGCCAGTAGTACCCCCCAGACAGTTTATAGCAATCAGCCCCAGCATTTT	CASSTPQTVYSNQPQHF
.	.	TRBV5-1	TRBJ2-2	TGCGCCAGCAGCTTGGAGAGCACCGGGGAGCTGTTTTTT	CASSLESTGELFF
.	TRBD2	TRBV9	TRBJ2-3	TGTGCCAGCAGCGTAGCTGGCGGGAGTAGGCATACGCAGTATTTT	CASSVAGGSRHTQYF
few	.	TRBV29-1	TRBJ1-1	TGCAGCGTTGTGGTGGCCCGGGGGACTGAAGCTTTCTTT	CSVVVARGTEAFF
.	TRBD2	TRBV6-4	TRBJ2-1	TGTGCCAGCAGTACCGGGACTAGCGTGTTGAATGAGCAGTTCTTC	CASSTGTSVLNEQFF
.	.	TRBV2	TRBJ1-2	TGTGCCAGCACCGGACAACGCAGGCAAGGCTACACCTTC	CASTGQRRQGYTF
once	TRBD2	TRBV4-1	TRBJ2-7	TGCGCCAGCAGCCAAGTAGGTCTAGCGGGAGTCTTCTACGAGCAGTACTTC	CASSQVGLAGVFYEQYF
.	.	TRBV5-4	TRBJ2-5	TGTGCCAGCAGCTTGCCGCGAGCGGGTAAAGAGACCCAGTACTTC	CASSLPRAGKETQYF
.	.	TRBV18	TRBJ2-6	TGTGCCAGCTCAATTACAGGGAATGGGGCCAACGTCCTGACTTTC	CASSITGNGANVLTF